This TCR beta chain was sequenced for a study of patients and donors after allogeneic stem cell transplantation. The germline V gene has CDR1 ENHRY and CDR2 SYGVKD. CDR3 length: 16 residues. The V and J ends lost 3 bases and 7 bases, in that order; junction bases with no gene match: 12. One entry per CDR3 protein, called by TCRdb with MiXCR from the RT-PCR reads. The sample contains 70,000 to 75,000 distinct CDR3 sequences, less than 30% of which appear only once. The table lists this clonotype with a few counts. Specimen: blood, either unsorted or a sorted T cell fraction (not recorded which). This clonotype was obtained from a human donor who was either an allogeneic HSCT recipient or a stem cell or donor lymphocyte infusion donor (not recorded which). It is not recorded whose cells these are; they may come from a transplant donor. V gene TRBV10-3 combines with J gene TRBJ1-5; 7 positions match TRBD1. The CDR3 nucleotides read TGTGCCATCAGTGAAACGATTTGGGACAGTGGACAGCCCCAGCATTTT. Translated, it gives CAISETIWDSGQPQHF.